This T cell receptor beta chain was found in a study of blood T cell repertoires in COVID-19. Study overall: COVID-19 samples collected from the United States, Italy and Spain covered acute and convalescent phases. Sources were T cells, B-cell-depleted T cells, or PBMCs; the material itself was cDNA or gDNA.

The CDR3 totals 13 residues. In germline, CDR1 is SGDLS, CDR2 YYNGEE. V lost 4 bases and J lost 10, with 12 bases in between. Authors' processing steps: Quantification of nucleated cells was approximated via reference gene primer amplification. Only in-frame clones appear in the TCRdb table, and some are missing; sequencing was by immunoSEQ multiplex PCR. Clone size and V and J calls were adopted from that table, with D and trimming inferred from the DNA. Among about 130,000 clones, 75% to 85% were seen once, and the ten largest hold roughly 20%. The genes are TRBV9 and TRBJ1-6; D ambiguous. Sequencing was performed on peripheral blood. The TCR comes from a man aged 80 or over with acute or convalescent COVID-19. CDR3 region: CASSPSPRSPLHF. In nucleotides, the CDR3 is TGTGCCAGCAGCCCTTCCCCGCGGTCACCCCTCCACTTT.